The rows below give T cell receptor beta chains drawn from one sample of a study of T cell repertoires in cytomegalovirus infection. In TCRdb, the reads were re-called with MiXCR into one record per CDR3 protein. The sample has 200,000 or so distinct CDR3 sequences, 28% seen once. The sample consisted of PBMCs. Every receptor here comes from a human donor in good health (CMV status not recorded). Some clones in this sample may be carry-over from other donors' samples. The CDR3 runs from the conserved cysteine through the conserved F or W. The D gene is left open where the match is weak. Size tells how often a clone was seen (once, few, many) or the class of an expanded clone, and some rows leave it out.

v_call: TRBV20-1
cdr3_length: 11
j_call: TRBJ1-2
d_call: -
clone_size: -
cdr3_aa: CSARSGNGYTF
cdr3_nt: TGCAGTGCTAGATCGGGAAATGGCTACACCTTC

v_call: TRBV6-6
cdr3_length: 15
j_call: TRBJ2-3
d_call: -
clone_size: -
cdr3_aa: CASSLDPEVTDTQYF
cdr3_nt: TGTGCCAGCAGTTTGGACCCCGAGGTAACAGATACGCAGTATTTT

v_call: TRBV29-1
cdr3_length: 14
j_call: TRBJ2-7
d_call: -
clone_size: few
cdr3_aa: CSVRPDLLSYEQYF
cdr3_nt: TGCAGCGTTCGACCAGACCTCCTCTCCTACGAGCAGTACTTC

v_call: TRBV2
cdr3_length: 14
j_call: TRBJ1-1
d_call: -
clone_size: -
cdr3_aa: CASSGGYMNTEAFF
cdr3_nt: TGTGCCAGCAGTGGGGGTTACATGAACACTGAAGCTTTCTTT

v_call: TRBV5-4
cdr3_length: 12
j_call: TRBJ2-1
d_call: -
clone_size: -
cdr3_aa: CASSRDRNEQFF
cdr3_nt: TGTGCCAGCAGCCGGGACCGAAATGAGCAGTTCTTC

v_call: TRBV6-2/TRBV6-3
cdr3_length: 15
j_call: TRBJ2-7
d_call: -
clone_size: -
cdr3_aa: CASSYSAGPLHEQYF
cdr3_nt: TGTGCCAGCAGTTACTCGGCCGGACCCCTCCACGAGCAGTACTTC

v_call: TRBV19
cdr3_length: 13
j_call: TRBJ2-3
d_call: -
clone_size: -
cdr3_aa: CASTMEITDTQYF
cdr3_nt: TGTGCCAGTACTATGGAGATCACAGATACGCAGTATTTT

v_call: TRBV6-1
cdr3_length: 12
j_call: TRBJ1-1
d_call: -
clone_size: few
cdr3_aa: CASSRVGVEAFF
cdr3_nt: TGTGCCAGCAGTCGAGTGGGTGTTGAAGCTTTCTTT

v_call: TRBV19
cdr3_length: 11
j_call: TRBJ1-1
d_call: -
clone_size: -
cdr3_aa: CASSIGSEAFF
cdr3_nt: TGTGCCAGTAGTATTGGTAGTGAAGCTTTCTTT

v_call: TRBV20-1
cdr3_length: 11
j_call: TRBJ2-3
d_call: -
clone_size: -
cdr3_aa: CSGDSTDTQYF
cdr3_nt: TGCAGTGGGGACAGCACAGATACGCAGTATTTT

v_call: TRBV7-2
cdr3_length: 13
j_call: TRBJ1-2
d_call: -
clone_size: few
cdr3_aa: CASSAPHDLGYTF
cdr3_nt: TGTGCCAGCAGCGCCCCCCACGACCTTGGCTACACCTTC

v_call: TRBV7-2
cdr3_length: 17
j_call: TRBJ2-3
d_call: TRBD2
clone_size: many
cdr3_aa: CASSQEAAGGFPDTQYF
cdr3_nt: TGTGCCAGCAGCCAGGAGGCGGCGGGGGGTTTCCCAGATACGCAGTATTTT

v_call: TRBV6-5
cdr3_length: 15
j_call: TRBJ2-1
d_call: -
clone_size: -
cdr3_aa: CASSTRETGDNEQFF
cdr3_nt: TGTGCCAGCAGTACCCGAGAGACAGGAGACAATGAGCAGTTCTTC

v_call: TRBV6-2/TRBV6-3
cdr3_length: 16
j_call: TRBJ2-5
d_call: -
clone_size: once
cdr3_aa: CASSLQPGLLAQTQYF
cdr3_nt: TGTGCCAGCAGCCTCCAACCGGGACTCCTCGCACAGACCCAGTACTTC

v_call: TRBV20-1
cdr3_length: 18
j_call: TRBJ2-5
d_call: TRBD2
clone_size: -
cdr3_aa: CSANDPLLAGGTQETQYF
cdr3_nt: TGCAGTGCTAACGACCCCCTACTAGCGGGGGGCACCCAAGAGACCCAGTACTTC

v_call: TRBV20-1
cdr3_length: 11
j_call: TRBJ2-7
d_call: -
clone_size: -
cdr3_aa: CSARYGYEQYF
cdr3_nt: TGCAGTGCTAGGTACGGCTACGAGCAGTACTTC

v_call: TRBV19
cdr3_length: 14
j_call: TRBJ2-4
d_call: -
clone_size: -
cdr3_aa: CASTLGLAKNIQYF
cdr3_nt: TGTGCCAGTACCTTGGGGCTAGCCAAAAACATTCAGTACTTC

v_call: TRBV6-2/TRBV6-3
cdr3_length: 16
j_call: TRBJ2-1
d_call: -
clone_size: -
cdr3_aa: CASSPTALSSYNEQFF
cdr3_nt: TGTGCCAGCAGCCCCACCGCTCTCAGCTCCTACAATGAGCAGTTCTTC

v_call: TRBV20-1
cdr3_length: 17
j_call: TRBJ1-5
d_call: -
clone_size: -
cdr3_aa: CSAKSYGVRGSNQPQHF
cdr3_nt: TGCAGTGCTAAGAGTTATGGGGTAAGAGGGAGCAATCAGCCCCAGCATTTT

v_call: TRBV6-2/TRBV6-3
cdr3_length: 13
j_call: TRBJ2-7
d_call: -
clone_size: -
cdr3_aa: CASSSGIYYEQYF
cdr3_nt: TGTGCCAGCAGTTCGGGGATTTACTACGAGCAGTACTTC